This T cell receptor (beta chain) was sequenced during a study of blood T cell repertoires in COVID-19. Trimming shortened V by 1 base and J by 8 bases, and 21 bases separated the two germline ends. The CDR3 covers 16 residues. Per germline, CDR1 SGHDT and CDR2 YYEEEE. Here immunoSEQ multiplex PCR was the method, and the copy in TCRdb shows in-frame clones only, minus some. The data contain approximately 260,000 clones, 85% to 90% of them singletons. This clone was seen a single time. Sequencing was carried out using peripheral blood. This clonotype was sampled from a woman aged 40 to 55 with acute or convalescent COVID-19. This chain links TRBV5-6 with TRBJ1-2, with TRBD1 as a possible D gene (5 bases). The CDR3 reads CASSLRGPGQGIGYTF. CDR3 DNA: TGTGCCAGCAGCTTGAGGGGCCCAGGGCAGGGAATCGGCTACACCTTC.